A selection of T cell receptor beta chains follows, all from one sample in a study of blood T cell repertoires in COVID-19. Assay used: immunoSEQ multiplex PCR; TCRdb lists only in-frame clones, some missing. Of approximately 150,000 clones listed, less than 90% are singletons. The sample consisted of peripheral blood. The origin of the receptors is a woman aged 70-85 years with acute or convalescent COVID-19. CDR3s include the opening cysteine and the closing phenylalanine or tryptophan.

CDR3 protein,J gene,V gene
CASSSSPYNEQFF,TRBJ2-1,TRBV7-9
CASSPSVVAGREFF,TRBJ2-1,TRBV7-2
CASSLALGLAGQETQYF,TRBJ2-5,TRBV5-1
CASSSGTGALEAFF,TRBJ1-1,TRBV7-3
CASSLAGTSVAADTQYF,TRBJ2-3,TRBV7-6
CATRGDRVDYGYTF,TRBJ1-2,TRBV2
CASSPGLAGEQFF,TRBJ2-1,TRBV9
CASSENRGPYYGYTF,TRBJ1-2,TRBV9
CASSQVFPIYNSPLHF,TRBJ1-6,TRBV4-3
CATSDPGVGQPQHF,TRBJ1-5,TRBV24-1
CASSSGRGDNSPLHF,TRBJ1-6,TRBV19
CASSLRAERGYTF,TRBJ1-2,TRBV19
CASSYPGLAGNEQFF,TRBJ2-1,TRBV6-2/TRBV6-3
CASSLSRAGSYEQYF,TRBJ2-7,TRBV6-6
CASSQEGAGGQPQHF,TRBJ1-5,TRBV4-3
CASSLQGQGAQYF,TRBJ2-3,TRBV7-2
CASSIYRGYTGELFF,TRBJ2-2,TRBV19
CASSRGYTNTGELFF,TRBJ2-2,TRBV25-1
CASRPGQGLNLVYNEQFF,TRBJ2-1,TRBV5-1
CASKPGLANQETQYF,TRBJ2-5,TRBV7-8
CASRKPGQGTEKLFF,TRBJ1-4,TRBV27
CASSLSGTSGRNEQFF,TRBJ2-1,TRBV5-4
CASSRGQPQHF,TRBJ1-5,TRBV2
CASSYSGQGPSSPLHF,TRBJ1-6,TRBV6-5
CASSLGLGSEQYF,TRBJ2-7,TRBV7-2
CAWSSGSGYTEAFF,TRBJ1-1,TRBV30
CASSYSRGLEQFF,TRBJ2-1,TRBV6-6
CASSLIPGTNTEAFF,TRBJ1-1,TRBV7-3
CASSLSRGLGETQYF,TRBJ2-5,TRBV18
CASSLNGRVLDTEAFF,TRBJ1-1,TRBV27
CASSIRGVYVWTNEKLFF,TRBJ1-4,TRBV19
CAWSVWARSYNSPLHF,TRBJ1-6,TRBV30
CASSLAHVRQNTEAFF,TRBJ1-1,TRBV7-9
CASSTRRGQGQETQYF,TRBJ2-5,TRBV21-1
CASSAPMGGANEQFF,TRBJ2-1,TRBV27
CAWSRMARLGGEQYF,TRBJ2-7,TRBV30
CASSQEPTGGFYEQYF,TRBJ2-7,TRBV4-3
CASKTGDNYGYTF,TRBJ1-2,TRBV19
CSASDPELPQYF,TRBJ2-5,TRBV20-1
CASSQVGQGASQPQHF,TRBJ1-5,TRBV23-1
CASSYLRNEQFF,TRBJ2-1,TRBV5-6
CASSVDRGSGNTIYF,TRBJ1-3,TRBV9
CASSSSTGSPLHF,TRBJ1-6,TRBV27
CASSTVGRGYNEQFF,TRBJ2-1,TRBV27
CASSPSGGSEAFF,TRBJ1-1,TRBV5-1
CASSPRTGGVSDTQYF,TRBJ2-3,TRBV18
CASSWGLQSSYNEQFF,TRBJ2-1,TRBV9
CASSQESSGLFYNEQFF,TRBJ2-1,TRBV14
CASSPSGSAGGLYF,TRBJ2-3,TRBV9
CATSRQKNTEAFF,TRBJ1-1,TRBV15
CASSYSTSGRGNIQYF,TRBJ2-4,TRBV6-5